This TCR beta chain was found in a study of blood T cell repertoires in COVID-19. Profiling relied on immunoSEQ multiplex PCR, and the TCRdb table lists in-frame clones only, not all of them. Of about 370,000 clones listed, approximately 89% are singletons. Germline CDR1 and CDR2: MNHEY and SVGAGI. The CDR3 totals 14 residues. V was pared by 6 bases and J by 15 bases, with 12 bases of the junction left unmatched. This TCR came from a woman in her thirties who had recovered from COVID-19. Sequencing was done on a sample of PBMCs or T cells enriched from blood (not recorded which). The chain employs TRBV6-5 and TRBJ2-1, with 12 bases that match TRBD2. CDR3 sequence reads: CASRGTSGSLKGFF. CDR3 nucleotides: TGTGCCAGCAGAGGGACTAGCGGGTCCCTAAAGGGGTTCTTC.